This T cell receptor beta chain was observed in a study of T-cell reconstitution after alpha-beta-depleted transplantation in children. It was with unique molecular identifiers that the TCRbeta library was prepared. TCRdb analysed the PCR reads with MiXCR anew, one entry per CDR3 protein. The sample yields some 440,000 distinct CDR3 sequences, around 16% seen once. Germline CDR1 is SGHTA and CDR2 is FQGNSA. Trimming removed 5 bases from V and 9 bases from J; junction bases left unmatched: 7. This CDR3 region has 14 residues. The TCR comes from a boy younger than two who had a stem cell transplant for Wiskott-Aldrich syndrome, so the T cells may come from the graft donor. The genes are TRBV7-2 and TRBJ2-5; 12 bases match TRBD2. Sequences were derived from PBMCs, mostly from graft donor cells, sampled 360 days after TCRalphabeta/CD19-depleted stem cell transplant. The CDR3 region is CASSMTSGGGAQYF. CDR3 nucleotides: TGTGCCAGCAGCATGACTAGCGGGGGTGGGGCCCAGTACTTC.